The 25 T cell receptor beta chains below were found in one sample sequenced in a study of spatial heterogeneity in lung cancer (dated by TCRdb to the late 2010s). Library prep was done by 5' RACE. These reads were obtained on a NextSeq 500. TCRdb applied fastp at Q25 and MiXCR to the public reads, then kept only in-frame beta chains. Every CDR3 protein is listed once, alongside the most common genes and DNA of its rows. The sample table shows about 29,000 distinct CDR3 sequences, and 8.5% to 12% are seen once. The ten top clones hold about 30% of the sample. The sample's time point label, decoded: blood at routine non-recurrence follow-up after resection. Material: PBMCs, obtained at follow-up. Receptors were obtained from a female donor with early-stage non-small cell lung cancer.

V and J are TRBV19 and TRBJ2-1; unclear D gene. This CDR3 has 14 amino acids. Germline assignment: CDR1 LNHDA and CDR2 SQIVND (reference sequence). V lost 9 bases and J lost 2, with 14 bases in between. CDR3 region: CASMRRPPYNEQFF. CDR3 coding DNA: TGTGCCAGCATGAGGCGACCCCCCTACAATGAGCAGTTCTTC.

This clonotype was seen ten or more times. This rearrangement joins TRBV25-1 to TRBJ1-2; tentatively, D is TRBD1 (5 bases). Germline values: CDR1 MGHDK, CDR2 SYGVNS. Trimming pared 0 bases from V and 2 bases from J, leaving 16 bases between. This CDR3 has 17 residues. The CDR3 here is CASSEYSWGSTNYGYTF. The CDR3 region has the DNA TGTGCCAGCAGTGAATATAGCTGGGGGTCGACGAACTATGGCTACACCTTC.

This clonotype was counted at least ten times. The chain joins TRBV4-3 to TRBJ1-3, with no clear D. The CDR3 is 13 amino acids. Germline CDR1 reads LGHNA; CDR2 reads YSLEER. V lost 1 base and J lost 2, with 3 bases in between. The CDR3 loop reads CASSQGTGNTIYF. As DNA, the CDR3 is TGCGCCAGCAGCCAAGGGACTGGAAACACCATATATTTT.

Relative to its sample, this clonotype is medium-sized (0.01 to 0.1%). The genes are TRBV7-8 and TRBJ2-1, with D unclear. Germline V gene sequence: CDR1 SGHVS, CDR2 FQNEAQ. The CDR3 loop spans 13 amino acids. V gave up 1 base and J gave up 5 bases, with 6 bases separating them. The CDR3 bases are TGTGCCAGCAGCTTAGGAACAGACAATGAGCAGTTCTTC. Residues: CASSLGTDNEQFF.

V and J are TRBV6-2 or TRBV6-3 and TRBJ1-6; no firm D call. Germline lookup yields CDR1 MNHEY and CDR2 SVGEGT. V was cut by 0 bases and J by 13 bases, with 10 bases left in between. The CDR3 sequence is 13 residues long. The DNA for the CDR3 is TGTGCCAGCAGTTACTCGCCCTCGGGGCCCCTCCACTTT. It codes for CASSYSPSGPLHF.

This clonotype was found many times. This sequence joins TRBV28 and TRBJ1-6; D is unresolved. CDR1 and CDR2 (germline): MDHEN, SYDVKM. Trimming took 2 bases from V and 7 from J, leaving 9 bases between them. There are 14 residues in the CDR3. The CDR3 here is CASSLTEINSPLHF. In nucleotides, the CDR3 is TGTGCCAGCAGTTTAACAGAGATCAATTCACCCCTCCACTTT.

This clonotype was seen at least ten times. This chain joins TRBV7-6 and TRBJ2-1, with D uncertain. The CDR3 covers 16 residues. The germline gives CDR1 SGHVS, CDR2 FNYEAQ. V lost 2 bases and J lost 5, with 16 bases in between. CDR3 coding DNA: TGTGCCAGCAGCTTAAGGATCTTCGGGCCCGACAATGAGCAGTTCTTC. This gives the protein CASSLRIFGPDNEQFF.

V gene TRBV7-2 combines with J gene TRBJ2-2; a possible D gene is TRBD1 (6 bases). The V gene lost 8 bases and the J gene lost 0 bases, with 10 bases spanning the gap. The V gene's germline CDR1 is SGHTA and CDR2 FQGNSA. The CDR3 totals 14 residues. The chain's CDR3 is CASVRDTNTGELFF. CDR3 nucleotides: TGTGCCAGCGTACGGGACACGAACACCGGGGAGCTGTTTTTT.

This clonotype appeared many times. The rearrangement links TRBV28 to TRBJ1-2; D is uncertain. This CDR3 comprises 12 residues. Germline lookup yields CDR1 MDHEN and CDR2 SYDVKM. V lost 2 bases and J lost 8, with 9 bases in between. The CDR3 reads CASSLPTRGYTF. CDR3 DNA: TGTGCCAGCAGTTTACCGACCCGAGGCTACACCTTC.

The chain recombines TRBV12-3 or TRBV12-4 with TRBJ2-1; D is ambiguous. V was clipped by 3 bases and J by 6 bases, with 15 bases between them. This CDR3 contains 15 residues. In DNA form, the CDR3 reads TGTGCCAGCAGTTTTGGCCGCCGCATGGGCAATGAGCAGTTCTTC. This translates into CASSFGRRMGNEQFF.

Here the CDR3 DNA reads TGTGCCAGCAGTTTAGGGATAGCGAGGGAGGATGAGCAGTTCTTC. Translating it yields CASSLGIAREDEQFF. The chain combines TRBV12-3 or TRBV12-4 with TRBJ2-1; possible D gene TRBD2, 6 bases. V dropped 1 base and J dropped 8 bases, with 15 bases sitting between them. The CDR3 is 15 amino acids.

This clonotype was seen ten or more times. The gene calls are TRBV7-9 and TRBJ1-6; D gene uncertain. Germline assignment: CDR1 SEHNR and CDR2 FQNEAQ (reference sequence). The CDR3 is 12 amino acids. Trimming cost V 5 bases and J 14 bases, with 13 bases left between them. The CDR3 region has the DNA TGTGCCAGCAGCCCCACCGATAGGTCCCTCCACTTT. Translated, it gives CASSPTDRSLHF.

This clonotype occurred many times. The J gene is TRBJ1-4, the V gene TRBV5-1; D not certain. Germline CDR1 is SGHRS and CDR2 is YFSETQ. Trimming removed 0 bases from V and 2 bases from J, with 5 bases in between. This CDR3 comprises 14 residues. Here the CDR3 DNA reads TGCGCCAGCAGCTTGGGCGGGACTAATGAAAAACTGTTTTTT. Its translation is CASSLGGTNEKLFF.

This clonotype has only a few counts. The chain is built from TRBV20-1 and TRBJ2-1, with 10 bases matching TRBD2. V shed 2 bases, J shed 3 bases, and the junction held 4 bases outside the gene matches. This CDR3 region has 15 residues. The germline gives CDR1 DFQATT, CDR2 SNEGSKA (reference sequence). CDR3 residues: CSARSGTSDYNEQFF. The CDR3 region has the DNA TGCAGTGCTAGATCCGGGACTAGCGACTACAATGAGCAGTTCTTC.

Written as DNA, the CDR3 is TGTGCCAGCAGTTTTTCGTCCAGGAACACTGAAGCTTTCTTT. This codes for CASSFSSRNTEAFF. V is TRBV27 and J is TRBJ1-1; D is unclear. V lost 3 bases and J lost 1, with 9 bases in between. Germline V gene data show CDR1 as MNHEY and CDR2 as SMNVEV (reference sequence). CDR3 length: 14 residues.

This clonotype was counted many times. This chain uses TRBV12-3 or TRBV12-4 with TRBJ2-5; TRBD2 aligns across 10 bases. Trimming removed 6 bases from V and 1 base from J; junction bases left unmatched: 5. The CDR3 contains 15 residues. DNA for the CDR3: TGTGCCAGCAGAAAGACTAGCGGGTCCCAAGAGACCCAGTACTTC. Residues: CASRKTSGSQETQYF.

This clonotype was observed at least ten times. This rearrangement joins TRBV7-9 to TRBJ2-7; 8 nucleotides line up with TRBD2. Germline V gene data show CDR1 as SEHNR and CDR2 as FQNEAQ (reference sequence). V lost 5 bases, J lost 3 bases, and 6 bases stayed unmatched. The CDR3 consists of 14 residues. In DNA, the CDR3 is TGTGCCAGCAGCCCCCCGGGGGGGGGCTACGAGCAGTACTTC. Amino acid sequence: CASSPPGGGYEQYF.

This sequence joins TRBV28 and TRBJ1-5; TRBD1 is a possible D gene (6 bases). The germline gives CDR1 MDHEN, CDR2 SYDVKM. V gave up 5 bases and J gave up 5 bases, with 16 bases separating them. There are 15 residues in the CDR3. CDR3 region: CASSTTPRGYQPQHF. CDR3 DNA sequence: TGTGCCAGCAGTACCACCCCTAGGGGGTATCAGCCCCAGCATTTT.

The table lists this clonotype with a few counts. The V and J genes are TRBV3-1 and TRBJ2-5; tentative D call: TRBD1 (5 bases). CDR3 length equals 13 residues. The germline V gene has CDR1 LGHDT and CDR2 YNNKEL (reference sequence). Trimming removed 4 bases from V and 4 bases from J, with 10 bases in between. CDR3 nucleotides: TGTGCCAGCAGCCGCAGGGAATCAGAGACCCAGTACTTC. Translated: CASSRRESETQYF.

The chain uses TRBV7-9 and TRBJ2-3, with 7 bases aligning to TRBD2. The germline V gene has CDR1 SEHNR and CDR2 FQNEAQ (reference sequence). Trimming at V came to 6 bases and at J to 2 bases, leaving 5 bases not matched to a gene. CDR3 length: 14 amino acids. This CDR3 reads CASRSSGYTDTQYF. The CDR3 DNA is TGTGCCAGCAGGTCTAGCGGTTACACAGATACGCAGTATTTT.

The gene calls are TRBV6-5 and TRBJ1-2; 7 bases fit TRBD1. The J segment lost 3 bases and the V segment lost 6 bases, leaving 13 bases of the junction unmatched. The CDR3 consists of 16 residues. Germline-derived CDR1 and CDR2 are MNHEY and SVGAGI. As DNA, the CDR3 is TGTGCCAGCAGCCACGACAGGGCGCAAATACACTATGGCTACACCTTC. Amino acid sequence: CASSHDRAQIHYGYTF.

Only one count was recorded for this clonotype. V and J are TRBV7-2 and TRBJ2-2; D gene ambiguous. Trimming stripped 3 bases from V and 0 bases from J, with 11 bases between. The CDR3 contains 16 residues. The germline gives CDR1 SGHTA, CDR2 FQGNSA. The CDR3 is CASSFRASANTGELFF. CDR3 DNA: TGTGCCAGCAGCTTCAGAGCGTCCGCGAACACCGGGGAGCTGTTTTTT.

There are a few counts of this clonotype. CDR3 DNA sequence: TGTGCCAGCAGCCCCGGACAGGGACAGGACGAGCAGTACTTC. It translates to CASSPGQGQDEQYF. The chain recombines TRBV11-2 with TRBJ2-7; 8 positions agree with TRBD1. The CDR3 extends over 14 amino acids. V trimming: 5 bases; J trimming: 5 bases; junction bases outside the gene matches: 8. Germline V gene sequence: CDR1 SGHAT, CDR2 FQNNGV.

This clonotype appeared many times. The genes are TRBV14 and TRBJ1-5; 7 bases are a match to TRBD1. The CDR3 is 13 residues long. Germline CDR1 is SGHDN and CDR2 is FVKESK. V was pared by 3 bases and J by 5 bases, with 1 base of the junction left unmatched. For the CDR3, the DNA is TGTGCCAGCAGCCACGGGACAGATCAGCCCCAGCATTTT. Protein sequence: CASSHGTDQPQHF.

In this sample, this clonotype turned up a few times. This chain uses TRBV20-1 with TRBJ2-2, with 9 bases identical to TRBD2. V shed 3 bases and J 8 bases; nucleotides not matched to a gene: 7. This CDR3 is 14 amino acids long. Germline CDR1 is DFQATT and CDR2 is SNEGSKA (reference sequence). The CDR3 here is CSASQLAGAGELFF. DNA for the CDR3: TGCAGTGCTAGCCAACTAGCGGGTGCTGGGGAGCTGTTTTTT.